Presented here are 19 T cell receptor beta chains from one specimen sequenced in a study of Graves' ophthalmopathy and Graves' hyperthyroidism. Amplified material comprised TCR beta CDR3 regions derived from RNA transcripts. After a first-round RT-PCR with HTBI primers, a second-round multiplex PCR was run. TCRdb reprocessed the multiplex PCR reads with MiXCR, giving one entry per CDR3 protein. The sample lists hundreds of thousands of distinct CDR3 sequences; about a fifth were seen once. The specimen sequenced was peripheral blood. All receptors derive from a woman aged 18-29 years with stable Graves' hyperthyroidism. Some clones in this sample may be carry-over from other donors' samples.

This clonotype appeared many times. V and J are TRBV6-2 or TRBV6-3 and TRBJ2-7; 7 bases map to TRBD2. V lost 8 bases to trimming and J lost 1 base; unmatched junction nucleotides: 5. Germline CDR1 is MNHEY and CDR2 is SVGEGT. This CDR3 has 13 amino acids. Here the CDR3 DNA reads TGTGCCAGCGGGAGGGGAATATCCTACGAGCAGTACTTC. Translating it yields CASGRGISYEQYF.

This clonotype occurred many times. CDR3 DNA: TGTGCCAGCAGCGCAAACTTACAGGTGAACACTGAAGCTTTCTTT. Translated, it gives CASSANLQVNTEAFF. The J gene is TRBJ1-1, the V gene TRBV3-1; D might be TRBD1 (5 bases). The CDR3 has 15 amino acids. V lost 5 bases and J 0 bases, leaving 13 bases between the germline ends. Germline V gives CDR1 LGHDT, CDR2 YNNKEL (reference sequence).

This chain joins TRBV4-1 and TRBJ1-5, with D perhaps TRBD1 (6 bases). V lost 1 base and J lost 2, with 9 bases in between. This CDR3 is built from 15 residues. Germline V gene data show CDR1 as MGHRA and CDR2 as YSYEKL. The CDR3, as DNA: TGCGCCAGCAGCCAAGTGACAGGACGCAATCAGCCCCAGCATTTT. The encoded protein is CASSQVTGRNQPQHF.

The chain employs TRBV6-1 and TRBJ2-5; 12 bases fit TRBD1. The CDR3 loop spans 16 amino acids. Trimming took 6 bases from V and 4 from J; bases not matched to a gene: 9. Germline lookup yields CDR1 MNHNS and CDR2 SASEGT. CDR3 in amino acids: CASSRRDRGRLETQYF. In nucleotides, the CDR3 is TGTGCCAGCAGCCGCCGGGACAGGGGGCGGCTAGAGACCCAGTACTTC.

The chain combines TRBV28 with TRBJ1-2; no clear D. Per the germline V gene, CDR1 is MDHEN and CDR2 is SYDVKM. CDR3 length: 12 residues. V shed 0 bases and J shed 6 bases, with 5 bases lying between them. Here the CDR3 reads CASSLWPNGYTF. The CDR3 coding sequence is TGTGCCAGCAGTTTATGGCCTAATGGCTACACCTTC.

This clonotype was seen repeatedly, ten times or more. The gene calls are TRBV6-1 and TRBJ1-1; D is ambiguous. The CDR3 is made up of 14 amino acids. Germline V gives CDR1 MNHNS, CDR2 SASEGT. Trimming pared 5 bases from V and 1 base from J, leaving 11 bases between. The CDR3: CASSPASGNTEAFF. The CDR3 DNA sequence: TGTGCCAGCAGTCCGGCTTCGGGGAACACTGAAGCTTTCTTT.

This clonotype was observed at least ten times. The genes are TRBV11-2 and TRBJ2-2; 12 nucleotides match TRBD2. V dropped 4 bases and J dropped 8; count of bases not matched to a gene: 8. The V gene's germline CDR1 is SGHAT and CDR2 FQNNGV. The CDR3 loop spans 16 amino acids. CDR3 sequence: CASSSGTSGYSGELFF. DNA of the CDR3: TGTGCCAGCAGCTCCGGGACTAGCGGGTACTCGGGGGAGCTGTTTTTT.

This clonotype was picked up a small number of times. V is TRBV11-2 and J is TRBJ1-2; TRBD1 might be the D (6 bases). The CDR3 extends over 16 amino acids. The V end lost 4 bases, the J end lost 0 bases, and 15 bases lay between the germline ends. Germline-derived CDR1 and CDR2 are SGHAT and FQNNGV. The CDR3 region is CASSWPSGGANYGYTF. The DNA of the CDR3 is TGTGCCAGCAGCTGGCCCAGCGGGGGCGCTAACTATGGCTACACCTTC. The complete variable domain, with remaining parts taken from reference TRBV11-2 and TRBJ1-2, reads EAGVAQSPRYKIIEKRQSVAFWCNPISGHATLYWYQQILGQGPKLLIQFQNNGVVDDSQLPKDRFSAERLKGVDSTLKIQPAKLEDSAVYLCASSWPSGGANYGYTFGSGTRLTVV.

The sample holds many counts of this clonotype. A read error is likely, as this CDR3 ends without the conserved phenylalanine or tryptophan. The gene calls are TRBV6-1 and TRBJ1-1; 9 nucleotides match TRBD1. The CDR3 totals 15 residues. Germline values: CDR1 MNHNS, CDR2 SASEGT. The trim removed 4 bases at V and 4 bases at J, leaving 7 bases unmatched. CDR3: CASSATDRGSTEAFL. CDR3 nucleotides: TGTGCCAGCAGTGCCACGGACAGGGGCAGCACTGAAGCTTTCCTT.

This clonotype has at least ten counts. The chain employs TRBV28 and TRBJ2-6; maybe TRBD1 (6 bases). The CDR3 runs 16 residues. The germline CDR1 and CDR2 sequences are MDHEN and SYDVKM. Trimming took off 6 bases at V and 0 bases at J, with 12 bases between the two ends. The CDR3: CASSPGQFSGANVLTF. CDR3 DNA: TGTGCCAGCAGCCCTGGACAGTTCTCTGGGGCCAACGTCCTGACTTTC. Using reference TRBV28 and TRBJ2-6 for the parts outside the CDR3, the full variable domain is DVKVTQSSRYLVKRTGEKVFLECVQDMDHENMFWYRQDPGLGLRLIYFSYDVKMKEKGDIPEGYSVSREKKERFSLILESASTNQTSMYLCASSPGQFSGANVLTFGAGSRLTVL.

This clonotype was recorded at least ten times. The rearrangement links TRBV20-1 to TRBJ2-7; D might be TRBD1 or TRBD2, each matching 5 bases. Germline V gives CDR1 DFQATT, CDR2 SNEGSKA (reference sequence). The CDR3 consists of 15 residues. V was trimmed by 0 bases and J by 0 bases, leaving 12 bases between them. The CDR3 nucleotides are TGCAGTGCTAGAGAGGGGGTTGGTAGCTCCTACGAGCAGTACTTC. This encodes CSAREGVGSSYEQYF.

This clonotype came up many times. Compared with germline, one end of the junction differs, possibly owing to a read error. The genes are TRBV6-5 and TRBJ2-4; TRBD2 agrees at 8 bases. Germline CDR1 reads MNHEY; CDR2 reads SVGAGI. This CDR3 comprises 16 residues. In DNA, the CDR3 is TGTGCCAGCAGTTACGCCTCAGCGGGAGCCAAAAACATTAAGTACTTC. Protein product: CASSYASAGAKNIKYF.

The J gene is TRBJ1-1, the V gene TRBV20-1; D is uncertain. V lost 3 bases and J lost 4, with 9 bases in between. This CDR3 has 12 amino acids. In germline, CDR1 is DFQATT, CDR2 SNEGSKA (reference sequence). CDR3: CSARLRTTEAFF. For the CDR3, the DNA is TGCAGTGCTAGGCTTAGAACCACTGAAGCTTTCTTT.

The rearrangement uses TRBV25-1 and TRBJ2-4; 7 bases fit TRBD1. The germline CDR1 and CDR2 sequences are MGHDK and SYGVNS. The V segment lost 3 bases and the J segment 6 bases; nucleotides outside the gene matches: 2. CDR3 length equals 13 residues. In nucleotides, the CDR3 is TGTGCCAGCAGTGAGACAGGGAGAAACATTCAGTACTTC. Its translation: CASSETGRNIQYF.

The sample holds many counts of this clonotype. This chain connects TRBV27 to TRBJ1-2; 7 positions agree with TRBD1. The V gene end was trimmed by 3 bases and the J gene end by 8 bases; junction bases not matched to a gene: 6. The CDR3 is 13 amino acids. Germline V lookup: CDR1 MNHEY, CDR2 SMNVEV (reference sequence). In DNA form, the CDR3 reads TGTGCCAGCAGTTTTTTAAGGGGGCGAGGCTACACCTTC. It encodes CASSFLRGRGYTF.

This clonotype was counted ten times or more. The chain joins TRBV7-9 to TRBJ2-6; unclear D gene. The V and J ends lost 9 bases and 0 bases respectively, with 12 bases between them. CDR1 is SEHNR and CDR2 is FQNEAQ in the germline V gene (reference sequence). This CDR3 spans 15 amino acids. The DNA of the CDR3 is TGTGCCAGTCAGACTGCCAGCTCTGGGGCCAACGTCCTGACTTTC. Protein product: CASQTASSGANVLTF.

A few counts support this clonotype. V usage is TRBV9 and J usage is TRBJ1-2; D is unresolved. The CDR3 is 15 amino acids. With 0 bases removed from V and 6 bases from J, the gap between germline ends came to 15 bases. CDR1 is SGDLS, CDR2 YYNGEE, per germline. Here the CDR3 DNA reads TGTGCCAGCAGCGTAGCCTCGGTGGCCGTCAATGGCTACACCTTC. The encoded protein is CASSVASVAVNGYTF.

This clonotype was counted at least ten times. V usage is TRBV19 and J usage is TRBJ1-5; D remains unclear. This CDR3 spans 15 amino acids. CDR1 and CDR2 (germline): LNHDA, SQIVND (reference sequence). V lost 3 bases, J lost 0 bases, and 9 bases lay in between. CDR3 sequence: CASSMTGYSNQPQHF. The CDR3 DNA sequence: TGTGCCAGTAGTATGACGGGATATAGCAATCAGCCCCAGCATTTT.

V gene TRBV6-4 combines with J gene TRBJ2-5; D possibly corresponds to TRBD1 (5 bases). The CDR3 runs to 14 residues. The germline CDR1 and CDR2 sequences are MRHNA and SNTAGT. The V gene lost 5 bases and the J gene lost 5 bases, with 15 bases spanning the gap. CDR3 sequence: CASSYRTPVETQYF. The CDR3 DNA reads TGTGCCAGCAGTTACAGGACGCCGGTCGAGACCCAGTACTTC.